This record looks at one T cell receptor beta chain sequence and its context. TCRdb's table, derived via immunoSEQ multiplex PCR, lists solely in-frame clones and lacks some. The sample includes around 280,000 clones, about 90% of them seen just once. The source of the sample is a study of blood T cell repertoires in COVID-19. Sequenced material: peripheral blood. This sequence originates from a woman in her thirties who had recovered from COVID-19.

The CDR3 is CASSPNTGELFF. CDR3 bases: TGTGCCAGTAGTCCAAACACCGGGGAGCTGTTTTTT. V is TRBV19 and J is TRBJ2-2; D not certain. From germline, CDR1 is LNHDA and CDR2 SQIVND (reference sequence). With 5 bases removed from V and 2 bases from J, the gap between germline ends came to 3 bases. The CDR3 has 12 amino acids. The full variable domain, rest sourced from reference TRBV19 and TRBJ2-2, is DGGITQSPKYLFRKEGQNVTLSCEQNLNHDAMYWYRQDPGQGLRLIYYSQIVNDFQKGDIAEGYSVSREKKESFPLTVTSAQKNPTAFYLCASSPNTGELFFGEGSRLTVL.